The T cell receptor beta chain under discussion was sequenced for a study of shared clonotypes between healthy human individuals. Study as a whole: CD4 naive cells filled three plates per donor, CD4 memory three, CD8 naive two and CD8 memory one.

The CDR3 is 15 amino acids. Germline CDR1 reads SGHTA; CDR2 reads FQGNSA. V gave up 5 bases and J gave up 6 bases; unmatched junction bases: 12. The authors distributed each subset's genomic DNA evenly over several immunoSEQ plates. The protocol was immunoSEQ multiplex PCR, while the TCRdb copy is restricted to in-frame clones and leaves out a portion. This sample has 850,000 to 1,200,000 clones, with about 75% found just once. The J gene is TRBJ2-7, the V gene TRBV7-2; 8 nucleotides line up with TRBD2. The source of this sequence is a man between 18 and 29 years old in good health. Material for sequencing was memory CD4+ T cells sorted from blood. Subset defined: CD45RA-negative fraction. The CDR3 loop reads CASSRGGSGSSEQYF. The DNA of the CDR3 is TGTGCCAGCAGCCGGGGGGGGAGCGGGAGTAGCGAGCAGTACTTC.